The T cell receptor (beta chain) described here comes from a study of OX40 agonist ivuxolimab in advanced cancers. About the study: People in dose escalation had one of these cancers: hepatocellular carcinoma, melanoma, renal cell or head and neck cancer.

This clone was seen a handful of times. Its antigen is still unknown. On cycle 4 day 1 and cycle 7 day 1, as well as at baseline, blood was sampled. Libraries were prepared by immunoSEQ multiplex PCR; TCRdb keeps only in-frame clonotypes and omits some of them. The profile shows fewer than 75,000 clones, 88% of them singletons. CDR3 size: 9 residues. The germline V and J ends were trimmed by 9 bases and 2 bases, with 2 bases remaining between them. Germline CDR1 is MNHNS and CDR2 is SASEGT. Whole-study findings and limits: Partial responders dosed at 0.1-3.0 mg/kg displayed clonal expansion ranking among the lowest. CD4+ and CD8+ T cells in blood underwent clonal expansion by week 6 at 0.1 to 3.0 mg/kg.

J is TRBJ2-7 and V is TRBV6-1; no definite D call. The TCR comes from an adult with an advanced solid tumor such as melanoma, head and neck, liver or kidney cancer. The input for sequencing was CD4+ or CD8+ T cells sorted from blood, taken in a trial of the OX40 agonist ivuxolimab. This CDR3 is CARTYEQYF. The CDR3, as DNA: TGTGCCAGGACCTACGAGCAGTACTTC.